The 11 T cell receptor beta chains below all came from one sample that was sequenced in a study of blood T cell repertoires in COVID-19. Clones were sequenced by immunoSEQ multiplex PCR, and TCRdb holds only the in-frame ones, with some missing. The data show some 150,000 clones, with roughly nine tenths seen just once and around 3% held by the top ten. Sequenced sample: peripheral blood. These receptors were collected from a man in his 60s with acute or convalescent COVID-19.

The chain uses TRBV2 and TRBJ2-3, with TRBD1 matching 9 bases. The CDR3 is 15 residues long. Looked up from germline, CDR1 is SNHLY and CDR2 is FYNNEI. Unmatched junction bases numbered 7, after V lost 5 bases and J lost 4 bases. CDR3 region: CASSKGQGFADTQYF. CDR3 nucleotide sequence: TGTGCCAGCAGTAAGGGACAGGGTTTTGCAGATACGCAGTATTTT.

The CDR3 nucleotides read TGTGCCAGCTCACCTCCCCGCGGACAGGAGAAGGCCTACGAGCAGTACTTC. Translated: CASSPPRGQEKAYEQYF. The chain couples TRBV18 to TRBJ2-7; TRBD1 matches at 7 bases. CDR3 size: 17 residues. Looked up from germline, CDR1 is KGHSH and CDR2 is LQKENI. Losses at the gene ends were 3 bases for V and 2 bases for J; bases not matched to a gene: 13.

The V gene is TRBV30, the J gene TRBJ2-1; the D is unclear. Germline-derived CDR1 and CDR2 are GTSNPN and SVGIG (reference sequence). The CDR3 extends over 13 amino acids. Trimming took 4 bases from V and 8 from J, leaving 15 bases between them. The CDR3 here is CAWNLWAHDEQFF. The CDR3 nucleotides read TGTGCCTGGAATCTATGGGCTCACGATGAGCAGTTCTTC. Full variable domain (rest looked up from reference TRBV30 and TRBJ2-1): SQTIHQWPATLVQPVGSPLSLECTVEGTSNPNLYWYRQAAGRGLQLLFYSVGIGQISSEVPQNLSASRPQDRQFILSSKKLLLSDSGFYLCAWNLWAHDEQFFGPGTRLTVL.

A remark on this clone: In the same sample, other DNA sequences code for this CDR3. The rearrangement uses TRBV5-1 and TRBJ1-5; 8 bases are shared with TRBD1. CDR1 and CDR2 (germline): SGHRS, YFSETQ. The CDR3 covers 15 residues. The junction had 3 bases not matched to a gene; V was cut back by 0 bases and J by 4 bases. CDR3 protein: CASSLGGQGNQPQHF. As DNA, the CDR3 is TGCGCCAGCAGCTTGGGTGGACAGGGAAATCAGCCCCAGCATTTT. The variable domain in full, with the rest retrieved from reference TRBV5-1 and TRBJ1-5, is KAGVTQTPRYLIKTRGQQVTLSCSPISGHRSVSWYQQTPGQGLQFLFEYFSETQRNKGNFPGRFSGRQFSNSRSEMNVSTLELGDSALYLCASSLGGQGNQPQHFGDGTRLSIL.

The CDR3 is CASSFIENTEAFF. In DNA, the CDR3 is TGCGCCAGCAGCTTTATAGAGAACACTGAAGCTTTCTTT. The chain couples TRBV5-1 to TRBJ1-1; D uncertain. The V end lost 2 bases, the J end lost 1 base, and 6 bases lay between the germline ends. CDR1 is SGHRS, CDR2 YFSETQ, per germline. The CDR3 runs to 13 residues.

V is TRBV3-1 (or the pseudogene TRBV3-2) and J is TRBJ1-5, with D possibly being TRBD1 (6 bases). The CDR3 is 17 residues long. V lost 0 bases to trimming and J lost 4 bases, with 16 bases between them. From germline, CDR1 is LGHDT and CDR2 YNNKEL (reference sequence). CDR3 DNA sequence: TGTGCCAGCAGCCAAGATAAAGGGGGGGGAGCGAATCAGCCCCAGCATTTT. The encoded protein is CASSQDKGGGANQPQHF.

The chain uses TRBV27 and TRBJ1-1; D is undetermined. CDR3 size: 14 residues. Germline CDR1 and CDR2: MNHEY and SMNVEV (reference sequence). V was shortened by 3 bases and J by 5 bases, with 13 bases between the two germline ends. The CDR3 sequence: CASSFTGVRTEAFF. The CDR3 DNA follows: TGTGCCAGCAGTTTCACCGGGGTTAGGACTGAAGCTTTCTTT.

The chain recombines TRBV7-9 with TRBJ1-2; D is perhaps TRBD1 (5 bases). Per germline, CDR1 SEHNR and CDR2 FQNEAQ (reference sequence). The V and J ends lost 1 base and 4 bases respectively, with 13 bases between them. This CDR3 comprises 15 residues. CDR3 nucleotide sequence: TGTGCCAGCAGCTTAGAAGGCCAGGGTGGCTATGGCTACACCTTC. It encodes CASSLEGQGGYGYTF.

The chain combines TRBV21-1 with TRBJ1-3; the table's D call, TRBD1, has no DNA check behind it. TRBV21-1 is assigned pseudogene status. The CDR3 covers 16 residues. The CDR3 region has the DNA TGTGCCAGCAGCGGGACAGAGACCATCTCTGGAAACACCATATATTTT. It specifies CASSGTETISGNTIYF.

This chain uses TRBV19 with TRBJ1-1, with 9 bases fitting TRBD1. This CDR3 is built from 16 residues. The junction had 16 bases not matched to a gene; V was cut back by 4 bases and J by 10 bases. CDR1 LNHDA and CDR2 SQIVND come from the germline V gene (reference sequence). CDR3 loop: CASSTGQGSLGRAAFF. The CDR3 DNA follows: TGTGCCAGTAGTACCGGACAGGGGTCGCTAGGTAGGGCAGCTTTCTTT.

The chain carries TRBV7-6 and TRBJ1-2; TRBD1 agrees at 8 bases. Germline V gives CDR1 SGHVS, CDR2 FNYEAQ. The CDR3 has 15 residues. The trim removed 5 bases at V and 1 base at J, leaving 6 bases unmatched. The CDR3 is CASSTRTGLNYGYTF. DNA of the CDR3: TGTGCCAGCAGCACGCGGACAGGGCTTAACTATGGCTACACCTTC.